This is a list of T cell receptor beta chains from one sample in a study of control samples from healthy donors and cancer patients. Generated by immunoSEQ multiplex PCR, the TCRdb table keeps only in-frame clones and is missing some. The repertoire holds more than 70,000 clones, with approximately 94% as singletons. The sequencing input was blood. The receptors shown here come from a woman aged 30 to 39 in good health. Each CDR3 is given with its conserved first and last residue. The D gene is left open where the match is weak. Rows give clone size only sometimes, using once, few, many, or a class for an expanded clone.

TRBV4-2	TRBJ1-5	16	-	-	CASSYTYTDGNQPQHF	TGTGCCAGCAGCTATACCTACACGGATGGTAATCAGCCCCAGCATTTT
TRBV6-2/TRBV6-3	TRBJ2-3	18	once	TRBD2	CASSRRLAGGQHTDTQYF	TGTGCCAGCAGCCGAAGACTAGCGGGGGGACAACACACAGATACGCAGTATTTT
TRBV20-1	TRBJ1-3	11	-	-	CSPGDGNTIYF	TGCAGTCCCGGAGATGGAAACACCATATATTTT
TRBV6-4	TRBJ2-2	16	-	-	CASSDSSRPLSGELFF	TGTGCCAGCAGTGACTCGAGTCGCCCCCTATCCGGGGAGCTGTTTTTT
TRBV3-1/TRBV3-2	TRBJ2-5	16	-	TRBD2	CASSQQLAGPQETLYF	TGTGCCAGCAGCCAACAACTAGCGGGCCCACAAGAGACCCTGTACTTC
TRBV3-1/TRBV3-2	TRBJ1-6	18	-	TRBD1	CASSPLGQGMSYNSPLHF	TGTGCCAGCAGCCCCCTCGGACAGGGGATGTCCTATAATTCACCCCTCCACTTT
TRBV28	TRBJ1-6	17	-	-	CASSLIRASSYNSPLHF	TGTGCCAGCAGTTTAATCAGGGCGAGCTCCTATAATTCACCCCTCCACTTT
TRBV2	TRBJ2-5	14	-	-	CASSEAWSEETQYF	TGTGCCAGCAGTGAAGCATGGAGCGAAGAGACCCAGTACTTC
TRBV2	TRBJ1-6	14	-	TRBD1	CASSRTGMNSPLHF	TGTGCCAGCAGTAGGACAGGGATGAATTCACCCCTCCACTTT
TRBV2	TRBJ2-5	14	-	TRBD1	CASSGQGALETQYF	TGTGCCAGCAGCGGACAGGGGGCCTTGGAGACCCAGTACTTC
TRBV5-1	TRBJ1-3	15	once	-	CASSLQSTSGNTIYF	TGCGCCAGCAGCCTTCAATCGACCTCTGGAAACACCATATATTTT
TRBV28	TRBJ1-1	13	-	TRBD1	CASTLTGPTEAFF	TGTGCCAGCACCTTGACAGGGCCCACTGAAGCTTTCTTT
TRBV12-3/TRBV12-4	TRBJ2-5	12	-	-	CASSTVSLTQYF	TGTGCCAGCAGCACCGTGTCGTTGACCCAGTACTTC
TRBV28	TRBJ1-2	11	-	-	CASSLTGLYTF	TGTGCCAGCAGTTTGACGGGGTTATACACCTTC
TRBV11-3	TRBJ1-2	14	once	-	CASSRDGGSYGYTF	TGTGCCAGCAGCCGAGATGGGGGGAGTTATGGCTACACCTTC
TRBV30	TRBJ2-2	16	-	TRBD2	CAWSGLAGGNPGELFF	TGTGCCTGGAGTGGGCTAGCGGGGGGGAATCCCGGGGAGCTGTTTTTT
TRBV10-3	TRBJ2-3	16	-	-	CAISERAGISTDTQYF	TGTGCCATCAGTGAGAGAGCAGGGATTAGCACAGATACGCAGTATTTT
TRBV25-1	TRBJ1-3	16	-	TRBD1	CASSEYGTGTGNTIYF	TGTGCCAGCAGTGAATATGGGACAGGGACTGGAAACACCATATATTTT
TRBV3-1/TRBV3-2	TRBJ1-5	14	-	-	CASSQDWGNQPQHF	TGTGCCAGCAGCCAAGATTGGGGGAATCAGCCCCAGCATTTT
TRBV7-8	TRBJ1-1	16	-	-	CASTPIGGPGYTEAFF	TGTGCCAGCACCCCAATCGGTGGGCCGGGTTACACTGAAGCTTTCTTT
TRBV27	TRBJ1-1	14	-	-	CASSLLQVGTEAFF	TGTGCCAGCAGTTTATTACAGGTTGGGACTGAAGCTTTCTTT
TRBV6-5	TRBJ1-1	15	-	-	CASSYSGTTNTEAFF	TGTGCCAGCAGTTACTCCGGGACGACCAACACTGAAGCTTTCTTT
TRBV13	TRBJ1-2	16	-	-	CASSLSKIWGADGYTF	TGTGCCAGCAGCTTGAGTAAGATTTGGGGGGCAGATGGCTACACCTTC
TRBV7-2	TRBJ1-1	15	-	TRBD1	CASSRGDRGDTEAFF	TGTGCCAGCAGCCGGGGCGACAGGGGCGATACTGAAGCTTTCTTT
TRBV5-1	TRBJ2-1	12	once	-	CASSLQEGAQFF	TGCGCCAGCAGCTTACAGGAAGGAGCTCAGTTCTTC
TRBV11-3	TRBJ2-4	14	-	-	CASSSQGGVDIQYF	TGTGCCAGCAGCTCGCAGGGAGGAGTTGACATTCAGTACTTC
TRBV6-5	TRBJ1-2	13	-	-	CASKYGTDYGYTF	TGTGCCAGCAAATATGGGACGGACTATGGCTACACCTTC
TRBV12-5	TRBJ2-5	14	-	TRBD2	CASGAGVLQETQYF	TGTGCTAGTGGGGCGGGGGTCCTACAAGAGACCCAGTACTTC
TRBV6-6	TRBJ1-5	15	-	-	CASSPGRTGNQPQHF	TGTGCCAGCAGCCCGGGGAGAACCGGCAATCAGCCCCAGCATTTT
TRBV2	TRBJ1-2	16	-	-	CASPPGGDTGGYGYTF	TGTGCCAGCCCCCCCGGTGGGGACACTGGCGGCTATGGCTACACCTTC
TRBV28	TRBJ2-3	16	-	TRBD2	CASSHEGLAGSDTQYF	TGTGCCAGCAGCCATGAAGGACTAGCGGGGTCAGATACGCAGTATTTT
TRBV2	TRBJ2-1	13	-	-	CATTPRRYNEQFF	TGTGCCACCACGCCGCGGCGGTACAATGAGCAGTTCTTC
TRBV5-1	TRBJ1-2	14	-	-	CASSLRTQADGYTF	TGCGCCAGCAGCTTGCGTACACAGGCCGATGGCTACACCTTC
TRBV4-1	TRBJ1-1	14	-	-	CASSLQETNTEAFF	TGCGCCAGCAGCCTGCAGGAGACGAACACTGAAGCTTTCTTT
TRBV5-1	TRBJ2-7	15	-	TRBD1	CASSLGGTVSSEQYF	TGCGCCAGCAGCTTGGGTGGGACAGTGTCCAGCGAGCAGTACTTC
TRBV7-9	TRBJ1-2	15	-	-	CASSLASATNYGYTF	TGTGCCAGCAGCTTAGCGTCAGCTACTAACTATGGCTACACCTTC
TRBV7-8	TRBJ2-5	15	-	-	CASSLAQALRETQYF	TGTGCCAGCAGCTTAGCGCAGGCCTTAAGGGAGACCCAGTACTTC
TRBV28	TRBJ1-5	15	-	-	CASSSGLGPGQPQHF	TGTGCCAGCAGCAGTGGGTTGGGACCCGGGCAGCCCCAGCATTTT
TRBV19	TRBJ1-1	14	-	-	CASSIPGVNTEAFF	TGTGCCAGTAGTATACCCGGGGTGAACACTGAAGCTTTCTTT
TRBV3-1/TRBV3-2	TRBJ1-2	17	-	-	CASSQGTGVSYGDGYTF	TGTGCCAGCAGCCAAGGCACTGGGGTCTCTTACGGGGATGGCTACACCTTC
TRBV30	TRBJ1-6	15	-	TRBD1	CASRGQSSYNSPLHF	TGTGCCTCGAGGGGGCAGAGCTCCTATAATTCACCCCTCCACTTT
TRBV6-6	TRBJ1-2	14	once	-	CASKEDGRVDGYTF	TGTGCCAGCAAGGAGGACGGCAGGGTGGATGGCTACACCTTC
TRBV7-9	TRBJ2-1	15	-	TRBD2	CASSSTLAGGPEQFF	TGTGCCAGCAGCTCCACCTTAGCGGGGGGCCCCGAGCAGTTCTTC
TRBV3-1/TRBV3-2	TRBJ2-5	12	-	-	CASSQAEGGSNF	TGTGCCAGCAGCCAAGCAGAAGGAGGGAGTAACTTC
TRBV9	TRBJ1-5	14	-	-	CASSRTPSNQPQHF	TGTGCCAGCAGCCGGACTCCTAGCAATCAGCCCCAGCATTTT
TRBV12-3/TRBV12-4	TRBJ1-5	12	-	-	CASSWTWQPQHF	TGTGCCAGCAGCTGGACATGGCAGCCCCAGCATTTT
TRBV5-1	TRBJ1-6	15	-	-	CASSLSGLTNSPLHF	TGCGCCAGCAGCCTCTCGGGACTTACTAATTCACCCCTCCACTTT
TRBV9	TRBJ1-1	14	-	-	CASRPTTGWTEAFF	TGTGCCAGCAGACCAACAACAGGGTGGACTGAAGCTTTCTTT
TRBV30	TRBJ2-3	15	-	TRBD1	CAWDRDSLRIDTQYF	TGTGCCTGGGACCGGGACAGCTTAAGGATAGATACGCAGTATTTT
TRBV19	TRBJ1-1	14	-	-	CASNFNLKDTEAFF	TGTGCCAGTAATTTTAATCTAAAGGACACTGAAGCTTTCTTT
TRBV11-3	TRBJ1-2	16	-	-	CASSLDSQGALYGYTF	TGTGCCAGCAGCTTAGACTCGCAGGGCGCACTATATGGCTACACCTTC
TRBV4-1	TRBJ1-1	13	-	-	CASRRTMNTEAFF	TGCGCCAGCAGACGGACCATGAACACTGAAGCTTTCTTT